Listed below are T cell receptor beta chains from one sample, sequenced in a study of beta chain features in type 1 diabetes. Profiled with immunoSEQ multiplex PCR; TCRdb holds only in-frame clones, not every one. The sample lists under 400,000 clones, about 20% occurring once. Source material: naive CD4+ T cells from blood. The receptors here all came from a woman aged 18 to 35 in good health. Each CDR3 is given with its conserved first and last residue. The order of the fields is clone size, V gene, J gene, D gene, CDR3 DNA, CDR3 protein. The D gene is left open where the match is weak. The listing skips clone size in some rows; elsewhere it reads once, few, many or a size class.

abundance: few
v_gene: TRBV2
j_gene: TRBJ2-6
d_gene: -
CDR3nt: TGTGCCAGCAGTGAAAGGGGCGGGGGCCTCTTCTCTGGGGCCAACGTCCTGACTTTC
CDR3aa: CASSERGGGLFSGANVLTF

abundance: -
v_gene: TRBV4-1
j_gene: TRBJ2-5
d_gene: -
CDR3nt: TGCGCCAGCAGCCCAGCTGTTTTACAGGCGGGGGCCAAGACCCAGTACTTC
CDR3aa: CASSPAVLQAGAKTQYF

abundance: -
v_gene: TRBV29-1
j_gene: TRBJ2-6
d_gene: TRBD1
CDR3nt: TGCAGCGTTATGAGACAGGGGAAATACTCTGGGGCCAACGTCCTGACTTTC
CDR3aa: CSVMRQGKYSGANVLTF

abundance: -
v_gene: TRBV5-1
j_gene: TRBJ2-7
d_gene: TRBD2
CDR3nt: TGCGCCAGCAGCGGTTCAGCGGGAGGCCTCTACGAGCAGTACTTC
CDR3aa: CASSGSAGGLYEQYF

abundance: few
v_gene: TRBV9
j_gene: TRBJ1-1
d_gene: TRBD1
CDR3nt: TGTGCCAGCAGTACAGGGGCCGTGAACACTGAAGCTTTCTTT
CDR3aa: CASSTGAVNTEAFF

abundance: few
v_gene: TRBV15
j_gene: TRBJ2-3
d_gene: -
CDR3nt: TGTGCCACCAGCAGAGATCACAGTGGAGATACGCAGTATTTT
CDR3aa: CATSRDHSGDTQYF

abundance: few
v_gene: TRBV2
j_gene: TRBJ2-7
d_gene: -
CDR3nt: TGTGCCAGCATCGGAACGGGAGTTAGGGAGCAGTACTTC
CDR3aa: CASIGTGVREQYF

abundance: -
v_gene: TRBV5-1
j_gene: TRBJ2-7
d_gene: -
CDR3nt: TGCGCCAGCAGCTTACCCTCGGACCAGGGGCAGTACTTC
CDR3aa: CASSLPSDQGQYF

abundance: few
v_gene: TRBV11-2
j_gene: TRBJ1-2
d_gene: -
CDR3nt: TGTGCCAGCAGCCCTAACAGCTATGGCTACACCTTC
CDR3aa: CASSPNSYGYTF

abundance: -
v_gene: TRBV5-1
j_gene: TRBJ1-2
d_gene: -
CDR3nt: TGCGCCAGCAGCCGCGACAGAAACTATGGCTACACCTTC
CDR3aa: CASSRDRNYGYTF

abundance: -
v_gene: TRBV12-5
j_gene: TRBJ2-1
d_gene: -
CDR3nt: TGTGCTAGTGGTACACAGGTGGTAACCTACAATGAGCAGTTCTTC
CDR3aa: CASGTQVVTYNEQFF

abundance: few
v_gene: TRBV30
j_gene: TRBJ2-1
d_gene: TRBD2
CDR3nt: TGTGCCTGGAGTCTACGGGCTAGCGGGGGGTATGAGCAGTTCTTC
CDR3aa: CAWSLRASGGYEQFF

abundance: -
v_gene: TRBV30
j_gene: TRBJ2-7
d_gene: -
CDR3nt: TGTGCCTGGAGTAGAGGACAGTCCTCCTACGAGCAGTACTTC
CDR3aa: CAWSRGQSSYEQYF